The clone carrying this T cell receptor beta chain was counted ten times or more. No antigen is known for it. The data belong to a study of CD8 T cells in ankylosing spondylitis. After removal of 5 bases from V and 7 bases from J, the junction contained 17 bases not matched to a gene. Germline-derived CDR1 and CDR2 are SEHNR and FQNEAQ (reference sequence). The CDR3 is 16 residues long. Findings and limits, study-wide: Reactive arthritis synovial fluid and blood previously showed some of these motif variants. Blood of patients with ankylosing spondylitis appeared to be characterized by a TCR beta motif of eight or nine highly homologous variants. As reported, disease-linked clones showed significant enrichment in matched ankylosing spondylitis synovial fluid.

Each TCR beta library was made by quantitative 5'-RACE that incorporated molecular barcodes. TCRdb analysed the 5' RACE reads with MiXCR anew, one entry per CDR3 protein. The sample contains 200,000 to 300,000 distinct CDR3 sequences, less than 10% of which appear only once. Sequencing was performed on blood, either unsorted or a sorted T cell fraction (not recorded which). This sequence was found in a male donor with ankylosing spondylitis or in good health (not recorded which). V usage is TRBV7-9 and J usage is TRBJ2-7, with 7 positions matching TRBD2. The CDR3 sequence is CASSLINTELGGEQYF. In DNA form, the CDR3 reads TGTGCCAGCAGCCTGATAAACACGGAGTTGGGAGGGGAGCAGTACTTC.